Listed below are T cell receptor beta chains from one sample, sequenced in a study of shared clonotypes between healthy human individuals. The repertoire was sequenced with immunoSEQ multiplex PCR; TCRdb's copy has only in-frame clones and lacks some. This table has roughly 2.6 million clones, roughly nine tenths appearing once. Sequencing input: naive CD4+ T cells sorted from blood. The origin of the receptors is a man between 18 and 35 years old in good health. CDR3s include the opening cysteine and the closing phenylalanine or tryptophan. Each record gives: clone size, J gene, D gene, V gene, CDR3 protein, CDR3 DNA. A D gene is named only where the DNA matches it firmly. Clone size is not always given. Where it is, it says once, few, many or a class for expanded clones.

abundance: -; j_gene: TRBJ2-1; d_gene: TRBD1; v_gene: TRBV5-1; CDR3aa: CASSLGDRLSSYNEQFF; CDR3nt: TGCGCCAGCAGCTTGGGGGACAGATTATCCTCCTACAATGAGCAGTTCTTC
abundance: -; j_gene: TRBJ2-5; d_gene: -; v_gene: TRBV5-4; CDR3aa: CASGVGTQYF; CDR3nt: TGTGCCAGCGGGGTAGGGACCCAGTACTTC
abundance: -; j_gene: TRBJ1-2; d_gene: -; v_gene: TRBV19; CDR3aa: CASSMGGDYGYTF; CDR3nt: TGTGCCAGTAGTATGGGGGGGGACTATGGCTACACCTTC
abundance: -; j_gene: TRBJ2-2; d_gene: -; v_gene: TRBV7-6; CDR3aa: CASSLVAGPVAGELFF; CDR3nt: TGTGCCAGCAGCTTAGTTGCCGGACCAGTAGCCGGGGAGCTGTTTTTT
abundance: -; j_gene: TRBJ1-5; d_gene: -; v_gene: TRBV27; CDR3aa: CASSPSYNQPQHF; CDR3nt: TGTGCCAGCAGTCCTAGCTACAATCAGCCCCAGCATTTT
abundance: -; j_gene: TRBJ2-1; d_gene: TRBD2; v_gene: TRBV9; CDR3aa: CASSVSSGPYNEQFF; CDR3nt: TGTGCCAGCAGCGTATCTAGCGGCCCCTACAATGAGCAGTTCTTC
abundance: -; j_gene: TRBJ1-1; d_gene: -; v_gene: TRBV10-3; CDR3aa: CAISESHRWGAANTEAFF; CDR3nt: TGTGCCATCAGTGAGTCACACCGTTGGGGGGCGGCCAACACTGAAGCTTTCTTT
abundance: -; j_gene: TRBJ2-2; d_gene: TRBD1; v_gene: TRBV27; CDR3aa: CASSLGDRGNTGELFF; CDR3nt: TGTGCCAGCAGTTTGGGGGACAGGGGGAACACCGGGGAGCTGTTTTTT
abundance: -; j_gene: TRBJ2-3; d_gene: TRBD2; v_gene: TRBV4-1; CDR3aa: CASSLLERGAGEDTQYF; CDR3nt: TGCGCCAGCAGCCTCTTGGAGCGGGGGGCGGGTGAAGATACGCAGTATTTT
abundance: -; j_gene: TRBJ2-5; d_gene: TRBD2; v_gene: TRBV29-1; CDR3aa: CSVERLAGPQETQYF; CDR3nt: TGCAGCGTTGAAAGGCTAGCGGGGCCCCAAGAGACCCAGTACTTC
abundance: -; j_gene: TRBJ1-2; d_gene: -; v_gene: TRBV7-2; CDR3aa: CASSSFSAGDGYTF; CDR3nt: TGTGCCAGCAGCTCCTTTTCGGCTGGAGATGGCTACACCTTC
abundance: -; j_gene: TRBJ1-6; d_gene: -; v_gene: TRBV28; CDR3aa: CASSQGDHNSPLHF; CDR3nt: TGTGCCAGCAGCCAAGGGGACCATAATTCACCCCTCCACTTT
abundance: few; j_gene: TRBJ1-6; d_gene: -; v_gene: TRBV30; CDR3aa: CAWVTEYNSPLHF; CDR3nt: TGTGCCTGGGTGACAGAGTATAATTCACCCCTCCACTTT
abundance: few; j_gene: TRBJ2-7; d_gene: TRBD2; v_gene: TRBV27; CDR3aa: CASSLGTSGTYEQYF; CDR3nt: TGTGCCAGCAGTTTGGGGACTAGCGGGACCTACGAGCAGTACTTC
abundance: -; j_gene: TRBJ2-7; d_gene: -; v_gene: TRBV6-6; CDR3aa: CASSSTYEQYF; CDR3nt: TGTGCCAGCAGTTCCACCTACGAGCAGTACTTC
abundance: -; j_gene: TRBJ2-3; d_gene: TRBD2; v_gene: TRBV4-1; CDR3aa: CASSLVGLGTDTQYF; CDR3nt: TGCGCCAGCAGCCTTGTGGGACTAGGCACAGATACGCAGTATTTT
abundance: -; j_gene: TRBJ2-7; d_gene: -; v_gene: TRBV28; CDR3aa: CASSISTRAFVWQYF; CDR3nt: TGTGCCAGCAGTATATCCACCCGGGCTTTTGTGTGGCAGTACTTC
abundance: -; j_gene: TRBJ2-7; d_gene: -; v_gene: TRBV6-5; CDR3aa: CASTSGQSGQYF; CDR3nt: TGTGCCAGCACCTCTGGACAGTCTGGGCAGTACTTC
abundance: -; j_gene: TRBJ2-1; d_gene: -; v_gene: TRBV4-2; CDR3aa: CASSQNFAETSYNEQFF; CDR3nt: TGTGCCAGCAGCCAAAACTTCGCGGAGACATCCTACAATGAGCAGTTCTTC
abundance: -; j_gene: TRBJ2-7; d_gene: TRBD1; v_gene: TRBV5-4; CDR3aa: CASSLSRGLSYEQYF; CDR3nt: TGTGCCAGCAGCTTGTCCAGGGGGCTTTCCTACGAGCAGTACTTC
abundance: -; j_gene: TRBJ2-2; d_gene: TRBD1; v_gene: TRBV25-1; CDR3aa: CASRQTGDTGELFF; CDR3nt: TGTGCCAGCAGGCAGACAGGGGACACCGGGGAGCTGTTTTTT
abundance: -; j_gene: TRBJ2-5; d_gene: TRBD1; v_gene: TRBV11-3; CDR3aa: CASSLGGQGWETQYF; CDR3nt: TGTGCCAGCAGCTTAGGGGGACAGGGCTGGGAGACCCAGTACTTC
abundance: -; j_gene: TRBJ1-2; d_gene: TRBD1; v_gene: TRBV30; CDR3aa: CAWSEQGIDYGYTF; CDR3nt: TGTGCCTGGAGTGAACAGGGGATCGACTATGGCTACACCTTC
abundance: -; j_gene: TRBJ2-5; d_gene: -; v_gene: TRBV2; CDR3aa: CASKGRNQETQYF; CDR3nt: TGTGCCAGCAAGGGACGGAATCAAGAGACCCAGTACTTC
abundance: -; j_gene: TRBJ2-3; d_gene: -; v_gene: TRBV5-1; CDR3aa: CASSLVISGTDTQYF; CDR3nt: TGCGCCAGCAGCTTGGTTATTAGCGGCACAGATACGCAGTATTTT
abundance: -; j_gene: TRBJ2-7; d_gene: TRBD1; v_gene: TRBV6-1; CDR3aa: CASSPGQTSYEQYF; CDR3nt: TGTGCCAGCAGCCCGGGACAGACCTCCTACGAGCAGTACTTC
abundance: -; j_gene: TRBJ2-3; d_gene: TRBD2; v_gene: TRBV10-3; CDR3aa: CAISESRLAVSTDTQYF; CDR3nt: TGTGCCATCAGTGAGTCGCGGCTAGCGGTTAGCACAGATACGCAGTATTTT
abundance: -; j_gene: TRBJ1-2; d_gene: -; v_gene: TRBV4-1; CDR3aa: CASSQDINRFNYGYTF; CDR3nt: TGCGCCAGCAGCCAAGATATTAACAGATTTAACTATGGCTACACCTTC
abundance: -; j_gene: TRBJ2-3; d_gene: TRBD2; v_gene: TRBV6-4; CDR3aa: CASTPRLAGNTDTQYF; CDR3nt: TGTGCCAGCACACCCCGACTAGCGGGGAACACAGATACGCAGTATTTT
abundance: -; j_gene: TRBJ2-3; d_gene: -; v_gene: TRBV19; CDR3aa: CASSIHQSSTDTQYF; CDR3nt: TGTGCCAGTAGTATCCATCAATCGAGCACAGATACGCAGTATTTT
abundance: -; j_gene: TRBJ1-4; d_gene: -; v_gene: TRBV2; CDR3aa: CASNGGSEKLFF; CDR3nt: TGTGCCAGCAACGGGGGGAGTGAAAAACTGTTTTTT
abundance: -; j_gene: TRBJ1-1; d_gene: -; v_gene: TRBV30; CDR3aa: CAWSTHLPRNTEAFF; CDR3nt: TGTGCCTGGAGCACCCATCTCCCCCGGAACACTGAAGCTTTCTTT